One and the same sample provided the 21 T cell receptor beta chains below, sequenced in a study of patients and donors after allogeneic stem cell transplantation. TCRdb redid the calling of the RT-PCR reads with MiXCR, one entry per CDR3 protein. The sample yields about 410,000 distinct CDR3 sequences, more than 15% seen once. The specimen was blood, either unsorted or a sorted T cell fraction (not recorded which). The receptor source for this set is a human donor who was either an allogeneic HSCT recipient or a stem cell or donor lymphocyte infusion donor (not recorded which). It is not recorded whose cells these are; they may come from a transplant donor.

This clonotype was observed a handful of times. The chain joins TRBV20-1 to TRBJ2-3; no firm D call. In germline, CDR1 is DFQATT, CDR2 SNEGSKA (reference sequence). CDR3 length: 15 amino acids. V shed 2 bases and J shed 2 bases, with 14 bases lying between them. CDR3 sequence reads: CSARPEILYTDTQYF. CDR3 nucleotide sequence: TGCAGTGCTAGACCGGAGATACTCTACACAGATACGCAGTATTTT.

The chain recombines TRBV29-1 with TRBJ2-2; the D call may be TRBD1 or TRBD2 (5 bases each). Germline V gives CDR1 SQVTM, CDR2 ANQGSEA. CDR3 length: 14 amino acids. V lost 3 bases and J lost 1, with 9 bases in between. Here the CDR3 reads CSVDRDLNTGELFF. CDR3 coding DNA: TGCAGCGTTGATCGGGACCTGAACACCGGGGAGCTGTTTTTT.

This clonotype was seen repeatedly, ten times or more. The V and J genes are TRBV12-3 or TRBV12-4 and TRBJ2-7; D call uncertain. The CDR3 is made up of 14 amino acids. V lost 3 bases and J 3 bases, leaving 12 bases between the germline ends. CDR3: CASSFGWNRYEQYF. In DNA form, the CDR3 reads TGTGCCAGCAGTTTCGGGTGGAACCGCTACGAGCAGTACTTC.

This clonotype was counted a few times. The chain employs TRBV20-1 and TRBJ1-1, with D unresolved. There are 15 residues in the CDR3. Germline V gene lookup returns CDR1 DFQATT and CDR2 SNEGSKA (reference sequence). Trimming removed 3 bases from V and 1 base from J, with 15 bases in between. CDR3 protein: CSASPRGRWNTEAFF. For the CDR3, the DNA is TGCAGTGCTAGTCCCCGGGGAAGGTGGAACACTGAAGCTTTCTTT.

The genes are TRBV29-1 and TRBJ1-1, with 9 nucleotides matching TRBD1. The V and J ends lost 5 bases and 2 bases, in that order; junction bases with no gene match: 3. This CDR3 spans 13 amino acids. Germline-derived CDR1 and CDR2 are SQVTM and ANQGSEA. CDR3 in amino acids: CSVTDRGNTEAFF. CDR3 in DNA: TGCAGCGTTACGGACAGGGGAAACACTGAAGCTTTCTTT. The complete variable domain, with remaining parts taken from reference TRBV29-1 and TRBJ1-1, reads SAVISQKPSRDICQRGTSLTIQCQVDSQVTMMFWYRQQPGQSLTLIATANQGSEATYESGFVIDKFPISRPNLTFSTLTVSNMSPEDSSIYLCSVTDRGNTEAFFGQGTRLTVV.

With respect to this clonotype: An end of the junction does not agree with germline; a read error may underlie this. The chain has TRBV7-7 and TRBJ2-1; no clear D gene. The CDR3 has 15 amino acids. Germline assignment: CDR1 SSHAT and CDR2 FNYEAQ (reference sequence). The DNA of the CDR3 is TGTGCTAGCAGCTTAGAAACAGCCACCTACAATGAGCAGTTCTTC. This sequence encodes CASSLETATYNEQFF.

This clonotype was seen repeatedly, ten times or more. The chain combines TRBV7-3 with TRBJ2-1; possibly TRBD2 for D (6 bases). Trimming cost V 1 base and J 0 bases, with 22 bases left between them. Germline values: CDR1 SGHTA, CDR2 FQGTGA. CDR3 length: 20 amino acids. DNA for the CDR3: TGTGCCAGCAGCTTAATGGGTTGGGGGACTTCGCTGAGCTCCTACAATGAGCAGTTCTTC. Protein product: CASSLMGWGTSLSSYNEQFF.

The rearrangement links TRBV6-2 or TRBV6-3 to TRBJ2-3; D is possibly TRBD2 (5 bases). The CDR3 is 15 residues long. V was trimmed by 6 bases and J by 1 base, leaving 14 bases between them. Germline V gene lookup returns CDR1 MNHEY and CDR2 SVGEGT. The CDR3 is CASSTGRAGTDTQYF. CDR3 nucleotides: TGTGCCAGCAGCACGGGAAGGGCTGGCACAGATACGCAGTATTTT.

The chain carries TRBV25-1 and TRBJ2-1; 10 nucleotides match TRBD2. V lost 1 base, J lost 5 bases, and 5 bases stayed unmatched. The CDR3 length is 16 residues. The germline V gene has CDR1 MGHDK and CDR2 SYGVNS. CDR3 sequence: CASSEFSGGPDNEQFF. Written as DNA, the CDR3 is TGTGCCAGCAGTGAATTTAGCGGGGGGCCAGACAATGAGCAGTTCTTC.

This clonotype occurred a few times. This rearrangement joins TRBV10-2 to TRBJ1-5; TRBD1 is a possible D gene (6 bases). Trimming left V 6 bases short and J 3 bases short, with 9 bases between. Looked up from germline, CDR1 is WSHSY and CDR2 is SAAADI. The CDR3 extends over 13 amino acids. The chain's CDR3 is CASSDRFNQPQHF. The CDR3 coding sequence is TGCGCCAGCAGCGACAGGTTCAATCAGCCCCAGCATTTT.

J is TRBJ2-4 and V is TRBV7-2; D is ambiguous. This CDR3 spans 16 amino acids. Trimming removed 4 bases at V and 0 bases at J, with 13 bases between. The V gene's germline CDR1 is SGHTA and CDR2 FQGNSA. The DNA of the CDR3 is TGTGCCAGCAGCTCGGGTCCCTCGGGAGCCAAAAACATTCAGTACTTC. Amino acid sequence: CASSSGPSGAKNIQYF.

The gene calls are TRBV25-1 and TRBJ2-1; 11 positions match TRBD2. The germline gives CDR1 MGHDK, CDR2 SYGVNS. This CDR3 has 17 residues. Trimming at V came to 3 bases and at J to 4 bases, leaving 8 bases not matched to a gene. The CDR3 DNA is TGTGCCAGCAGTGACCTTATGGGACTAGCGGATTACAATGAGCAGTTCTTC. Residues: CASSDLMGLADYNEQFF. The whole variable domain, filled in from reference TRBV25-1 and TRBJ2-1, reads EADIYQTPRYLVIGTGKKITLECSQTMGHDKMYWYQQDPGMELHLIHYSYGVNSTEKGDLSSESTVSRIRTEHFPLTLESARPSHTSQYLCASSDLMGLADYNEQFFGPGTRLTVL.

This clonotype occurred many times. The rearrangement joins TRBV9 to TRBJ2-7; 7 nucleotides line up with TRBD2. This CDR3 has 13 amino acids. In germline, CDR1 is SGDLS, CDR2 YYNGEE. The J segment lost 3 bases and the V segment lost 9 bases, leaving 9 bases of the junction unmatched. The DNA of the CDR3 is TGTGCCAACAAAGGGAGGGGTGTCTACGAGCAGTACTTC. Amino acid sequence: CANKGRGVYEQYF. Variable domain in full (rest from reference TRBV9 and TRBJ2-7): DSGVTQTPKHLITATGQRVTLRCSPRSGDLSVYWYQQSLDQGLQFLIQYYNGEERAKGNILERFSAQQFPDLHSELNLSSLELGDSALYFCANKGRGVYEQYFGPGTRLTVT.

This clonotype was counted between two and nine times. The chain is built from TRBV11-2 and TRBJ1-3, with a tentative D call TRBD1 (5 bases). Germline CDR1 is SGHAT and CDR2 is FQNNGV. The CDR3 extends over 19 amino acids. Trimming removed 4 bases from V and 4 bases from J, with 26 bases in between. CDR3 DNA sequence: TGTGCCAGCAGCTCCATCGGGGGGGAGCAGTCACAATGGGGAAACACCATATATTTT. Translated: CASSSIGGEQSQWGNTIYF.

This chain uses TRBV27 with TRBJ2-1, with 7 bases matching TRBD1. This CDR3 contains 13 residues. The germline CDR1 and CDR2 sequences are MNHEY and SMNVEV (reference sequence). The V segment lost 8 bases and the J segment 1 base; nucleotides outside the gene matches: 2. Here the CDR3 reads CASGQVSYNEQFF. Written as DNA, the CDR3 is TGTGCCAGCGGACAGGTGTCCTACAATGAGCAGTTCTTC.

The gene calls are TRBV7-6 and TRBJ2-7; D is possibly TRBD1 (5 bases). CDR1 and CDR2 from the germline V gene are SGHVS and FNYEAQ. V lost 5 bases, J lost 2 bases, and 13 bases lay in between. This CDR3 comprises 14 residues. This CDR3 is CASSPQQATYEQYF. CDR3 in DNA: TGTGCCAGCAGCCCGCAACAGGCCACCTACGAGCAGTACTTC. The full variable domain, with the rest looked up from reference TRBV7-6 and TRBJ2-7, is GAGVSQSPRYKVTKRGQDVALRCDPISGHVSLYWYRQALGQGPEFLTYFNYEAQQDKSGLPNDRFSAERPEGSISTLTIQRTEQRDSAMYRCASSPQQATYEQYFGPGTRLTVT.

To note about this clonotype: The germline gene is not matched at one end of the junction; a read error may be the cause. The CDR3 sequence is CASSRGRSRDRGSDF. The CDR3 DNA sequence: TGTGCCAGCAGCCGAGGACGCAGCCGGGACAGGGGTTCTGACTTC. The chain joins TRBV7-9 to TRBJ2-7; TRBD1 matches 10 bases. In germline, CDR1 is SEHNR, CDR2 FQNEAQ (reference sequence). The CDR3 has 15 amino acids.

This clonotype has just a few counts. The CDR3 DNA is TGTGCCAGCAGTTCAGGGGGCGCGGGCTCACCCCTCCACTTT. Residues: CASSSGGAGSPLHF. The genes are TRBV7-9 and TRBJ1-6; 8 bases map to TRBD1. The CDR3 runs to 14 residues. Germline CDR1 is SEHNR and CDR2 is FQNEAQ (reference sequence). V lost 6 bases and J lost 10; bases outside the gene matches: 8.

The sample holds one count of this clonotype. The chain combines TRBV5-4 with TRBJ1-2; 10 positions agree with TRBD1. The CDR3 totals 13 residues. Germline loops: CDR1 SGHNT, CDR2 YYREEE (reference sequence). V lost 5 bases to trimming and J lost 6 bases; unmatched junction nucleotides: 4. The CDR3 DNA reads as TGTGCCAGCAGGATCGGGACAGGGGATGGCTACACCTTC. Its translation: CASRIGTGDGYTF.

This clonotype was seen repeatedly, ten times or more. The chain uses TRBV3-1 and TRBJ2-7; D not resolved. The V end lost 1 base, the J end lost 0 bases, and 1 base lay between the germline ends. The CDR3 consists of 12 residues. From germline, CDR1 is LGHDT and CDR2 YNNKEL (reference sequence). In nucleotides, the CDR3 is TGTGCCAGCAGCCAAGTCTCCTACGAGCAGTACTTC. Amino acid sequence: CASSQVSYEQYF.

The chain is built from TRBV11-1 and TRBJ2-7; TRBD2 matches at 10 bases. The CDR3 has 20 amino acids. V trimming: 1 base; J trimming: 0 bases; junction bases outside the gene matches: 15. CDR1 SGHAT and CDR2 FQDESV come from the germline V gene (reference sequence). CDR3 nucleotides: TGTGCCAGCAGCTTAGATAAGCCTAGCGGGAGCGCTTTTTCCTCCTACGAGCAGTACTTC. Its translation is CASSLDKPSGSAFSSYEQYF.